This T cell receptor (beta chain) was observed in a study of OX40 agonist ivuxolimab in advanced cancers. Sequencing was performed with immunoSEQ multiplex PCR; in TCRdb, only in-frame clones are kept and a portion is missing. The sample lists tens of thousands of clones, roughly 87% seen once, with 0.6% to 0.8% in the top ten. Looked up from germline, CDR1 is KGHSH and CDR2 is LQKENI. Trimming took 7 bases from V and 0 from J, leaving 9 bases between them. This CDR3 comprises 13 residues. The sequences come from CD4+ or CD8+ T cells sorted from blood, collected in a trial of the OX40 agonist ivuxolimab. This chain joins TRBV18 and TRBJ1-1; D unclear. This clonotype originated in an adult with an advanced solid tumor such as melanoma, head and neck, liver or kidney cancer. CDR3 nucleotides: TGTGCCAGCTTAACGGGGATGAACACTGAAGCTTTCTTT. It is translated as CASLTGMNTEAFF.